These 23 T cell receptor beta chains came from one sample sequenced in a study of blood T cell repertoires in COVID-19 (TCRdb year 2020). The library was made by the immunoSEQ multiplex PCR assay. TCRdb mirrors the immuneACCESS table, restricted to in-frame sequences. Some clones are absent from its copies; in checked studies, under half trace to an unresolved V gene, and the reason for the others is unknown. Recorded for this sample are under 400,000 clones; 90% of them occurred a single time. The top ten clones comprise 6.5% to 8% of the sample. Material: peripheral blood. The receptors shown here come from a man between 18 and 29 years old with active or convalescent COVID-19.

The chain carries TRBV9 and TRBJ2-1; D unclear. Looked up from germline, CDR1 is SGDLS and CDR2 is YYNGEE. Trimming cost V 1 base and J 6 bases, with 14 bases left between them. This CDR3 spans 15 amino acids. CDR3 coding DNA: TGTGCCAGCAGCGTATGGGCAGATCCAAGCAATGAGCAGTTCTTC. It codes for CASSVWADPSNEQFF. The entire variable domain, with the rest obtained from reference TRBV9 and TRBJ2-1, is as follows: DSGVTQTPKHLITATGQRVTLRCSPRSGDLSVYWYQQSLDQGLQFLIQYYNGEERAKGNILERFSAQQFPDLHSELNLSSLELGDSALYFCASSVWADPSNEQFFGPGTRLTVL.

The V and J genes are TRBV14 and TRBJ1-2; 11 bases are a match to TRBD1. Germline V gives CDR1 SGHDN, CDR2 FVKESK. V shed 3 bases, J shed 4 bases, and the junction held 4 bases outside the gene matches. The CDR3 has 15 residues. The CDR3 reads CASSQRTGGRYGYTF. CDR3 coding DNA: TGTGCCAGCAGCCAGCGGACAGGGGGCCGCTATGGCTACACCTTC.

The rearrangement links TRBV18 to TRBJ1-1, with TRBD1 matching 9 bases. Germline values: CDR1 KGHSH, CDR2 LQKENI. This CDR3 is 14 amino acids long. The V segment lost 3 bases and the J segment 5 bases; nucleotides outside the gene matches: 4. The CDR3 is CASSPDRGGTEAFF. In nucleotides, the CDR3 is TGTGCCAGCTCACCGGACAGGGGAGGGACTGAAGCTTTCTTT.

The chain is built from TRBV11-2 and TRBJ2-2; 9 bases are a match to TRBD1. The CDR3 contains 15 residues. Germline CDR1 reads SGHAT; CDR2 reads FQNNGV. The ends lost 4 bases at V and 3 bases at J; junction bases unmatched: 3. In DNA, the CDR3 is TGTGCCAGCAGCTCTTACAGGGGGCACACCGGGGAGCTGTTTTTT. Residues: CASSSYRGHTGELFF.

The chain employs TRBV7-2 and TRBJ1-6; a weak D match, TRBD1 (6 bases). The V gene lost 8 bases and the J gene lost 6 bases, with 20 bases spanning the gap. The CDR3 is made up of 16 amino acids. CDR1 is SGHTA, CDR2 FQGNSA, per germline. Here the CDR3 reads CASSSHPSDSNSPLHF. In nucleotides, the CDR3 is TGTGCCAGCTCCTCACACCCTTCGGACAGTAATTCACCCCTCCACTTT.

This chain links TRBV11-2 with TRBJ2-5; 12 bases map to TRBD2. Germline CDR1 reads SGHAT; CDR2 reads FQNNGV. The CDR3 sequence is 16 residues long. The V and J ends lost 2 bases and 3 bases, in that order; junction bases with no gene match: 4. Here the CDR3 DNA reads TGTGCCAGCAGCTTACTAGCGGGAGGGCCGGAAGAGACCCAGTACTTC. Its protein product is CASSLLAGGPEETQYF.

In its sample, this clone was seen once. The J gene is TRBJ2-5, the V gene TRBV7-2; 13 bases fit TRBD2. CDR1 is SGHTA, CDR2 FQGNSA, per germline. The CDR3 sequence is 17 residues long. The junction had 8 bases not matched to a gene; V was cut back by 4 bases and J by 3 bases. Here the CDR3 DNA reads TGTGCCAGCAGCTCCCAAGTCGGACTAGCGGGGGAAGAGACCCAGTACTTC. Translating gives CASSSQVGLAGEETQYF.

The chain employs TRBV28 and TRBJ1-2; D uncertain. Trimming removed 3 bases from V and 4 bases from J, with 6 bases in between. Germline CDR1 MDHEN, CDR2 SYDVKM. This CDR3 has 12 amino acids. The CDR3 region is CASSFRFYGYTF. The CDR3 region has the DNA TGTGCCAGCAGTTTCCGTTTCTATGGCTACACCTTC.

The chain employs TRBV19 and TRBJ1-1; D may be TRBD1 (5 bases). The CDR3 contains 13 residues. Trimming removed 6 bases at V and 3 bases at J, with 11 bases between. Germline V gene lookup returns CDR1 LNHDA and CDR2 SQIVND (reference sequence). The CDR3 DNA reads as TGTGCCAGTAGAATGGGGGGATACACTGAAGCTTTCTTT. This sequence encodes CASRMGGYTEAFF.

V gene TRBV5-1 combines with J gene TRBJ2-2, with 7 positions matching TRBD1. Germline CDR1 is SGHRS and CDR2 is YFSETQ. The CDR3 spans 16 residues. The trim removed 1 base at V and 3 bases at J, leaving 6 bases unmatched. CDR3 bases: TGCGCCAGCAGCTTGTACAGGGGATATGACACCGGGGAGCTGTTTTTT. This encodes CASSLYRGYDTGELFF.

J is TRBJ1-2 and V is TRBV6-2 or TRBV6-3; unclear D gene. V was pared by 2 bases and J by 8 bases, with 6 bases between. The germline V gene encodes CDR1 MNHEY and CDR2 SVGEGT. The CDR3 totals 11 residues. The CDR3 DNA reads as TGTGCCAGCAGTTACGGCATCGGCTACACCTTC. Translated, it gives CASSYGIGYTF.

This chain links TRBV7-2 with TRBJ2-7; TRBD2 is a possible D gene (5 bases). Trimming took off 5 bases at V and 2 bases at J, with 10 bases between the two ends. The CDR3 spans 13 residues. Germline lookup yields CDR1 SGHTA and CDR2 FQGNSA. The CDR3 is CASSPRAPYEQYF. The CDR3 DNA reads TGTGCCAGCAGCCCGCGGGCTCCCTACGAGCAGTACTTC.

The chain links TRBV6-6 to TRBJ1-2; 12 nucleotides line up with TRBD1. Trimming took 2 bases from V and 8 from J; bases not matched to a gene: 9. The CDR3 is 16 residues long. Germline-derived CDR1 and CDR2 are MNHNY and SVGAGI (reference sequence). The CDR3 region has the DNA TGTGCCAGCAGTTACGGGACAGGGGGCGATAGGTGGGGCTACACCTTC. Translation gives CASSYGTGGDRWGYTF.

This clone has just one count. The chain carries TRBV5-4 and TRBJ2-1; 9 bases fit TRBD1. CDR1 and CDR2 (germline): SGHNT, YYREEE (reference sequence). V lost 0 bases to trimming and J lost 6 bases; unmatched junction nucleotides: 7. CDR3 length: 16 residues. CDR3 residues: CASSLEGQGIFNEQFF. The CDR3 coding sequence is TGTGCCAGCAGCTTGGAGGGACAGGGAATCTTCAATGAGCAGTTCTTC.

V is TRBV6-5 and J is TRBJ2-7; 11 bases line up with TRBD1. The CDR3 covers 14 residues. CDR1 is MNHEY and CDR2 is SVGAGI in the germline V gene. J gave up 6 bases and V 5 bases, and 6 bases lay outside the gene matches. The CDR3 sequence: CASSRRDRGSEQYF. In nucleotides, the CDR3 is TGTGCCAGCAGTCGAAGGGACAGGGGGAGCGAGCAGTACTTC.

This chain links TRBV28 with TRBJ1-4; weak D call: TRBD1 (5 bases). V was pared by 2 bases and J by 7 bases, with 11 bases between. CDR3 length: 14 amino acids. In germline, CDR1 is MDHEN, CDR2 SYDVKM. CDR3 nucleotides: TGTGCCAGCAGTTTAGGGGCGGTTGGTGAAAAACTGTTTTTT. Translating gives CASSLGAVGEKLFF.

This rearrangement joins TRBV15 to TRBJ2-7; 8 bases match TRBD2. Per the germline V gene, CDR1 is LNHNV and CDR2 is YYDKDF (reference sequence). V trimming: 1 base; J trimming: 4 bases; junction bases outside the gene matches: 3. This CDR3 contains 14 residues. The CDR3 is CATSRGSGTYEQYF. CDR3 nucleotide sequence: TGTGCCACCAGCAGAGGTAGCGGGACGTACGAGCAGTACTTC.

This chain uses TRBV28 with TRBJ2-7; 9 bases fit TRBD1. V trimming: 3 bases; J trimming: 4 bases; junction bases outside the gene matches: 1. The CDR3 contains 13 residues. Per germline, CDR1 MDHEN and CDR2 SYDVKM. CDR3 in amino acids: CASSLGQGYEQYF. DNA of the CDR3: TGTGCCAGCAGTTTGGGACAGGGTTACGAGCAGTACTTC.

The chain joins TRBV5-6 to TRBJ1-3; TRBD1 agrees at 8 bases. CDR1 is SGHDT, CDR2 YYEEEE, per germline. The CDR3 has 17 amino acids. The V segment lost 1 base and the J segment 3 bases; nucleotides outside the gene matches: 9. Here the CDR3 DNA reads TGTGCCAGCAGCTTGTGGTTCGGGACAGGACGTGGAAACACCATATATTTT. Amino acid sequence: CASSLWFGTGRGNTIYF.

This chain uses TRBV6-5 with TRBJ1-2; D gene ambiguous. Germline CDR1 is MNHEY and CDR2 is SVGAGI. V was cut by 7 bases and J by 3 bases, with 15 bases left in between. The CDR3 length is 14 residues. The CDR3 reads CASNPGGSDYGYTF. The CDR3 DNA reads TGTGCCAGCAACCCGGGCGGGTCGGACTATGGCTACACCTTC.

In the case of this clone: Other DNA sequences in the sample encode the same CDR3. The gene calls are TRBV18 and TRBJ1-1, with D tentatively TRBD1 (5 bases). The CDR3 loop spans 13 amino acids. Per germline, CDR1 KGHSH and CDR2 LQKENI. Trimming removed 3 bases from V and 1 base from J, with 6 bases in between. CDR3 residues: CASSPQGNTEAFF. The CDR3 region has the DNA TGTGCCAGCTCACCGCAGGGGAACACTGAAGCTTTCTTT. Full variable domain (outside the CDR3, taken from reference TRBV18 and TRBJ1-1): NAGVMQNPRHLVRRRGQEARLRCSPMKGHSHVYWYRQLPEEGLKFMVYLQKENIIDESGMPKERFSAEFPKEGPSILRIQQVVRGDSAAYFCASSPQGNTEAFFGQGTRLTVV.

This clone was seen only a few times. The V and J genes are TRBV27 and TRBJ1-2; possible D gene TRBD1, 6 bases. Germline CDR1 reads MNHEY; CDR2 reads SMNVEV (reference sequence). Trimming shortened V by 2 bases and J by 3 bases, and 10 bases separated the two germline ends. The length of the CDR3 is 14 residues. The CDR3 is CASSLTGIDYGYTF. CDR3 nucleotides: TGTGCCAGCAGTTTAACAGGGATCGACTATGGCTACACCTTC.

This chain joins TRBV5-1 and TRBJ1-6; 8 nucleotides agree with TRBD1. This CDR3 region has 19 residues. The V gene's germline CDR1 is SGHRS and CDR2 YFSETQ. The V gene end was trimmed by 2 bases and the J gene end by 10 bases; junction bases not matched to a gene: 20. CDR3 region: CASSFTSGQGVFRESPLHF. CDR3 DNA: TGCGCCAGCAGCTTTACGTCAGGACAGGGTGTATTTCGGGAGTCACCCCTCCACTTT.